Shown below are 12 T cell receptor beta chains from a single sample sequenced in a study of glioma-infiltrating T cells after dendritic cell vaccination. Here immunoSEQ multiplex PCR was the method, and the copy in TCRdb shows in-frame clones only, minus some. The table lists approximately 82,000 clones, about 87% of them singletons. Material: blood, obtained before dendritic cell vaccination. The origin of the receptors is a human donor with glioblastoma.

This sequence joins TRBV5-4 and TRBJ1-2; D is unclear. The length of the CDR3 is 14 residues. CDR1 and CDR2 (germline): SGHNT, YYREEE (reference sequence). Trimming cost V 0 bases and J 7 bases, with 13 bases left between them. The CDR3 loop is CASSLAGGLGGYTF. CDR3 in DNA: TGTGCCAGCAGCTTGGCCGGAGGTTTGGGTGGCTACACCTTC.

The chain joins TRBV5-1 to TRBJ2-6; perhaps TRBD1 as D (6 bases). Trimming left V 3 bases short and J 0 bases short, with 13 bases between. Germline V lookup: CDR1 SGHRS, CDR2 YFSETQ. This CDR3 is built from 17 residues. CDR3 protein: CASSSEAGVSGANVLTF. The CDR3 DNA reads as TGCGCCAGCAGCTCGGAGGCAGGGGTCTCTGGGGCCAACGTCCTGACTTTC.

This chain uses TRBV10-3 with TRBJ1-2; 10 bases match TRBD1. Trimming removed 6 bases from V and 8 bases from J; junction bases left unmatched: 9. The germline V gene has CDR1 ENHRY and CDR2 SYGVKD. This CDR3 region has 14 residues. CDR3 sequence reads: CAISQTGQGGGYTF. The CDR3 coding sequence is TGTGCCATCAGCCAAACCGGACAGGGGGGCGGCTACACCTTC.

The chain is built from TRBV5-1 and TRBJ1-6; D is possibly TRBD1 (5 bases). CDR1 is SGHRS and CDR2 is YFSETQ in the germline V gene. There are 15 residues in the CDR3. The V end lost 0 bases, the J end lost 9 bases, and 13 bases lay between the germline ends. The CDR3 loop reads CASSLEAGRTSPLHF. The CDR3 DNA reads TGCGCCAGCAGCTTGGAGGCAGGGAGGACTTCACCCCTCCACTTT.

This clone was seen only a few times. In DNA form, the CDR3 reads TGCGCCAGCAGCTTGGGGGCGGGGGGCCCCTTTTACGAGCAGTACTTC. Translating gives CASSLGAGGPFYEQYF. The chain carries TRBV5-1 and TRBJ2-7; 8 bases are shared with TRBD2. CDR1 is SGHRS and CDR2 is YFSETQ in the germline V gene. V shed 0 bases, J shed 4 bases, and the junction held 9 bases outside the gene matches. The CDR3 totals 16 residues. Using reference TRBV5-1 and TRBJ2-7 for the parts outside the CDR3, the full variable domain is KAGVTQTPRYLIKTRGQQVTLSCSPISGHRSVSWYQQTPGQGLQFLFEYFSETQRNKGNFPGRFSGRQFSNSRSEMNVSTLELGDSALYLCASSLGAGGPFYEQYFGPGTRLTVT.

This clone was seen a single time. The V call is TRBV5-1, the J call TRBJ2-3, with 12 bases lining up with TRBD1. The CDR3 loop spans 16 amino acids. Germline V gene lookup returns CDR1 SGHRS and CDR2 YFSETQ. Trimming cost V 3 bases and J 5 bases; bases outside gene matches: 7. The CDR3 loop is CASSWTGTGGVDTQYF. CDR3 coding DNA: TGCGCCAGCAGCTGGACCGGGACAGGGGGCGTAGATACGCAGTATTTT.

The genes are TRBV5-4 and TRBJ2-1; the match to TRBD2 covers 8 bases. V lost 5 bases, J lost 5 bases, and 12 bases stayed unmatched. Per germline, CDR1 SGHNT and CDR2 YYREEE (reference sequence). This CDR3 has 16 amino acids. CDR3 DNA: TGTGCCAGCAGGCCCCGGGAGGGGGGGAATAACAATGAGCAGTTCTTC. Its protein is CASRPREGGNNNEQFF.

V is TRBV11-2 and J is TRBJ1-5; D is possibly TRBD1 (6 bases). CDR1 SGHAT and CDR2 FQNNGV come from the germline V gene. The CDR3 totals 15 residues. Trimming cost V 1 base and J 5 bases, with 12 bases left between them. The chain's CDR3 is CASSLGQVGDQPQHF. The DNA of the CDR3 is TGTGCCAGCAGCTTAGGACAGGTCGGGGATCAGCCCCAGCATTTT.

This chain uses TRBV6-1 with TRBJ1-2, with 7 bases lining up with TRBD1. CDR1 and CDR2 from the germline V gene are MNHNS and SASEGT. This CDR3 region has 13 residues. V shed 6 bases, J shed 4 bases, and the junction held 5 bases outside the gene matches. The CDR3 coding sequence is TGTGCCAGCAGCGAACAGGGGAGCTATGGCTACACCTTC. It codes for CASSEQGSYGYTF.

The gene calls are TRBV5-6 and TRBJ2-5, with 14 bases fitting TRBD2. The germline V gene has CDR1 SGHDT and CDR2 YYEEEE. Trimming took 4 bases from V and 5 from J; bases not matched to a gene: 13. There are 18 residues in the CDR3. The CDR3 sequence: CASSARLAGGLKTETQYF. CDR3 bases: TGTGCCAGCAGCGCCAGACTAGCGGGGGGGCTGAAGACGGAGACCCAGTACTTC.

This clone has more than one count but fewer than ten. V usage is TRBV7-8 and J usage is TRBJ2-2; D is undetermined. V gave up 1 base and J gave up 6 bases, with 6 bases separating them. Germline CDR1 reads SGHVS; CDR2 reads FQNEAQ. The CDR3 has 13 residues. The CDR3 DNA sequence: TGTGCCAGCAGCTTAGTTGGCCCCGGGGAGCTGTTTTTT. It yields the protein CASSLVGPGELFF.

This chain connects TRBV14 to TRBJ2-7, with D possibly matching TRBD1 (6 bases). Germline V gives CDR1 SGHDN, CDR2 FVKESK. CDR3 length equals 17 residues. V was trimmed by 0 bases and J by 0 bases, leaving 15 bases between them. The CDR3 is CASSQDLTGHNSYEQYF. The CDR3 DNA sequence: TGTGCCAGCAGCCAAGATCTTACGGGACACAACTCCTACGAGCAGTACTTC.